This T cell receptor beta chain was identified in a study of cytomegalovirus exposure and HLA in healthy donors. Concerning this clone itself: Its antigen is undetermined.

Sequencing was performed with immunoSEQ multiplex PCR; in TCRdb, only in-frame clones are kept and a portion is missing. The data contain about 360,000 clones, roughly 88% of them singletons. Germline loops: CDR1 SNHLY, CDR2 FYNNEI. This CDR3 spans 13 amino acids. Trimming took 6 bases from V and 6 from J, leaving 11 bases between them. Study-wide points: The authors listed about 170 TCR beta chains as cytomegalovirus-associated. Diagnosis of cytomegalovirus status made by the classifier reportedly showed high specificity and sensitivity. There were three CMV-associated chains whose specificity for CMV antigens was confirmed in vitro.

This clonotype was obtained from a woman aged 18-29 years in good health and CMV-seronegative. The chain links TRBV2 to TRBJ2-2, with D uncertain. The sample consisted of PBMCs. CDR3 region: CASRLRMAGELFF. CDR3 coding DNA: TGTGCCAGCAGACTAAGGATGGCCGGGGAGCTGTTTTTT.